This T cell receptor (beta chain) is from a study of technical replicates of blood from a few donors. Clones were sequenced by immunoSEQ multiplex PCR, and TCRdb holds only the in-frame ones, with some missing. The sample lists about 74,000 clones; 70% to 90% were seen once. Germline CDR1 is SGHAT and CDR2 is FQNNGV. This CDR3 spans 14 amino acids. Germline trimming cut 6 bases from V and 5 bases from J; bases unmatched to any gene: 8. V usage is TRBV11-2 and J usage is TRBJ2-7, with TRBD1 matching over 9 bases. The sequenced sample was T cells isolated from PBMCs. The source is a human donor in good health. The CDR3 DNA reads as TGTGCCAGCAGGTCCGGGACAGGGAGTCACGAGCAGTACTTC. It codes for CASRSGTGSHEQYF.